The clone carrying this T cell receptor beta chain has just a few counts. The data were taken from a study of blood T cell repertoires in COVID-19. Study at large: The study drew acute and convalescent COVID-19 samples from the United States, Italy and Spain.

This CDR3 has 16 amino acids. With V trimmed by 5 bases and J by 8 bases, 14 bases remained unmatched. CDR1 and CDR2 (germline): LNHDA, SQIVND (reference sequence). Methods used by the authors: Nucleated cell number was recorded as an estimate derived from reference gene primer amplification. Libraries were prepared by immunoSEQ multiplex PCR; TCRdb keeps only in-frame clonotypes and omits some of them. V, J and clone size were drawn from that table, and D and trimming were deduced from the DNA. The table records about 69,000 clones, roughly 79% of them present only once. Sequenced input: peripheral blood. The V call is TRBV19, the J call TRBJ1-4; 7 nucleotides match TRBD1. This TCR was sampled from a man aged 55 to 70 with acute or convalescent COVID-19. The CDR3 reads CASSSSGQAGWEKLFF. CDR3 nucleotide sequence: TGTGCCAGTAGTTCTTCCGGACAGGCCGGGTGGGAAAAACTGTTTTTT.